A single count supports the clone carrying this T cell receptor (beta chain). As for treatment: oral pan-JAK inhibitor, 5-10 mg twice daily. The data stem from a study of CD8+ T cells in alopecia areata. The CDR3 extends over 16 amino acids. Trimming shortened V by 2 bases and J by 8 bases, and 21 bases separated the two germline ends. Germline lookup yields CDR1 LNHNV and CDR2 YYDKDF (reference sequence). Reverse transcribed after extraction, RNA yielded cDNA as the sequencing template. Using immunoSEQ multiplex PCR, the repertoire was profiled, and TCRdb retains in-frame clones only, with some absent. The table shows 150,000 to 250,000 clones, with about three fifths occurring only once.

This TCR derives from a human donor with alopecia areata. J is TRBJ2-5 and V is TRBV15, with D perhaps being TRBD1 or TRBD2 (5 bases each). The sample here was CD4+ T cells sorted from blood, taken at week 24, from a patient treated with tofacitinib. CDR3 nucleotide sequence: TGTGCCACCAGCAGAAACACGGGACGTGTCGTGGGCACCCAGTACTTC. Its protein is CATSRNTGRVVGTQYF.